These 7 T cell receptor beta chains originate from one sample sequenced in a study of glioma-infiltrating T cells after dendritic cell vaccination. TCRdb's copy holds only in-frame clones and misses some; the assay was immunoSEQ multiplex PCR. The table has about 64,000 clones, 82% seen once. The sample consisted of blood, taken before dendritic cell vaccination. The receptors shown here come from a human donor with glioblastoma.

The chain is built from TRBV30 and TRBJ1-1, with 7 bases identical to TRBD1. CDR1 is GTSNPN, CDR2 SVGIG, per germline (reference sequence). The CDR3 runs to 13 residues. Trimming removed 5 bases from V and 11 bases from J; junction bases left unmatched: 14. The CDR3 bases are TGTGCCTGGGGGGTCCAGGGGGGTCGGAATGCTTTCTTT. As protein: CAWGVQGGRNAFF.

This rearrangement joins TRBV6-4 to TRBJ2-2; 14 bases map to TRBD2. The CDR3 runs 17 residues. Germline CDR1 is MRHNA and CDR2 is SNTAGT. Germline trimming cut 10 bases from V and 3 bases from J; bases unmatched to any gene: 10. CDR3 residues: CATRLAGGPSDTGELFF. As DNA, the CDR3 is TGTGCCACCCGACTAGCGGGGGGGCCGTCGGACACCGGGGAGCTGTTTTTT.

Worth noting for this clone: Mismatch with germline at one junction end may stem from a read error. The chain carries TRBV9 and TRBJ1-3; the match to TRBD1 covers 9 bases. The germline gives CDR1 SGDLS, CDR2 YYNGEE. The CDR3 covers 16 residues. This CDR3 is CVSSVGTGISGNTIYF. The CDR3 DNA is TGTGTCAGCAGCGTAGGGACAGGGATCTCTGGAAACACCATATATTTT.

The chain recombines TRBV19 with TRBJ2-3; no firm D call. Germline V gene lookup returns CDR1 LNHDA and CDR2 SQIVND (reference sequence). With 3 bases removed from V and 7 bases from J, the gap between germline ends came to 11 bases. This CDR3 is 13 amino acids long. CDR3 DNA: TGTGCCAGTAGTATGGTTCCCTCTAATACGCAGTATTTT. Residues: CASSMVPSNTQYF.

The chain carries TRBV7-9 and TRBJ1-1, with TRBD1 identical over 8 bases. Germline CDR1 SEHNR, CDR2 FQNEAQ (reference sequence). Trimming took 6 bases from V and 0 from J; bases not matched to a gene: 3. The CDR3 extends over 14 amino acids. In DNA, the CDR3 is TGTGCCAGCAGTGACAGGGGATTGAACACTGAAGCTTTCTTT. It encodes CASSDRGLNTEAFF.

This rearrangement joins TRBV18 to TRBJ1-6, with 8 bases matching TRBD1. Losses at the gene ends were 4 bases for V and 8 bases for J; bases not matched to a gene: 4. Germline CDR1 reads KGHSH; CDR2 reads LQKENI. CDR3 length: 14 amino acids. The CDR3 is CASSLRGQDSPLHF. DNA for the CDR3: TGTGCCAGCTCACTCAGGGGGCAGGATTCACCCCTCCACTTT.

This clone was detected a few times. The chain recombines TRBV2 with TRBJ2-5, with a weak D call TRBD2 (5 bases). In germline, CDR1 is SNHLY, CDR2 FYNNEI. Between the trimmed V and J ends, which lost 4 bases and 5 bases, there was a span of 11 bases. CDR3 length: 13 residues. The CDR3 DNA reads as TGTGCCAGCAGTGTTGGTGTAGCGGAGACCCAGTACTTC. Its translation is CASSVGVAETQYF.